This TCR beta chain is drawn from a study of T cell responses to AZD1222 COVID-19 vaccine. Findings of the study overall: Vaccine-associated CD4 TCRs spanned spike, dominant at 160-218 and 743-854.

Germline V gives CDR1 WSHSY, CDR2 SAAADI. Trimming at V came to 5 bases and at J to 3 bases, leaving 5 bases not matched to a gene. This CDR3 has 14 residues. For this clone: What it binds is not known.

The table came from immunoSEQ multiplex PCR; TCRdb's copy has only in-frame clones and leaves some out. Among tens of thousands of clones listed, roughly 86% were seen once. Sequencing used peripheral blood, obtained on day 0 of AZD1222 vaccination. This chain joins TRBV10-2 and TRBJ2-7, with TRBD2 identical over 9 bases. This TCR was recovered from an adult in good health. As DNA, the CDR3 is TGCGCCAGCAGTCTTCTAGCGGGGATCTACGAGCAGTACTTC. This codes for CASSLLAGIYEQYF.